This is a list of T cell receptor beta chains from one sample in a study of cytotoxic CD8 clonotypes in ibrutinib-treated CLL. The data were produced by immunoSEQ multiplex PCR, yet TCRdb's version contains in-frame clones alone and is incomplete. The sample consists of approximately 300,000 clones, about 77% of them appearing once. The sequences come from PBMCs, collected before ibrutinib treatment. The receptors were gathered from a human donor with chronic lymphocytic leukemia. Each CDR3 is given with its conserved first and last residue. Fields, in order: J gene, V gene, D gene, CDR3 protein. The D gene is left open where the match is weak.

j_gene: TRBJ1-2
v_gene: TRBV4-3
d_gene: -
CDR3aa: CASSQEPGSPGGYTF

j_gene: TRBJ1-4
v_gene: TRBV21-1
d_gene: -
CDR3aa: CASTPCLDANEKLFF

j_gene: TRBJ2-5
v_gene: TRBV7-2
d_gene: -
CDR3aa: CASSLAGQYQETQYF

j_gene: TRBJ2-7
v_gene: TRBV5-4
d_gene: TRBD2
CDR3aa: CASSAGERREQYF

j_gene: TRBJ2-1
v_gene: TRBV11-3
d_gene: TRBD2
CDR3aa: CASTLGLAGEGEQFF

j_gene: TRBJ2-1
v_gene: TRBV5-1
d_gene: -
CDR3aa: CASSPNPSGQDNEQFF

j_gene: TRBJ2-7
v_gene: TRBV19
d_gene: -
CDR3aa: CASRGTTDEQYF

j_gene: TRBJ1-3
v_gene: TRBV6-5
d_gene: -
CDR3aa: CASRNRGTIYF

j_gene: TRBJ2-1
v_gene: TRBV4-2
d_gene: -
CDR3aa: CASSQELLGRGQFF

j_gene: TRBJ2-7
v_gene: TRBV14
d_gene: -
CDR3aa: CASSQRKRRDHEQYF

j_gene: TRBJ2-2
v_gene: TRBV18
d_gene: TRBD1
CDR3aa: CASSKGQNANTGELFF

j_gene: TRBJ1-2
v_gene: TRBV29-1
d_gene: -
CDR3aa: CSVEERRQQAYTF

j_gene: TRBJ1-5
v_gene: TRBV27
d_gene: -
CDR3aa: CASKQGLTQPQHF

j_gene: TRBJ2-5
v_gene: TRBV30
d_gene: -
CDR3aa: CAWSDQLRASWETQYF

j_gene: TRBJ1-2
v_gene: TRBV2
d_gene: TRBD1
CDR3aa: CASNPDRGPGYTF

j_gene: TRBJ2-3
v_gene: TRBV19
d_gene: TRBD2
CDR3aa: CASRTLAGVADTQYF

j_gene: TRBJ2-4
v_gene: TRBV5-1
d_gene: TRBD2
CDR3aa: CASSLSGAGNIQYF

j_gene: TRBJ2-5
v_gene: TRBV5-1
d_gene: -
CDR3aa: CASSLAIARYQETQYF

j_gene: TRBJ2-4
v_gene: TRBV28
d_gene: TRBD1
CDR3aa: CASSLAGTGGLNIQYF

j_gene: TRBJ2-1
v_gene: TRBV4-1
d_gene: -
CDR3aa: CASSQLGAQVPGFF

j_gene: TRBJ2-2
v_gene: TRBV9
d_gene: TRBD2
CDR3aa: CASSVEGGSFTGELFF

j_gene: TRBJ2-3
v_gene: TRBV15
d_gene: -
CDR3aa: CATSRDKSSRSDTQYF

j_gene: TRBJ1-2
v_gene: TRBV7-3
d_gene: TRBD1
CDR3aa: CASSLTAPGTGGDNGYTF

j_gene: TRBJ1-5
v_gene: TRBV7-2
d_gene: -
CDR3aa: CASSLPYGQNQPQHF

j_gene: TRBJ2-7
v_gene: TRBV6-4
d_gene: TRBD1
CDR3aa: CASSIGTGPAYEQYF

j_gene: TRBJ2-7
v_gene: TRBV30
d_gene: TRBD1
CDR3aa: CAWSETGGLSYEQYF

j_gene: TRBJ2-1
v_gene: TRBV7-9
d_gene: -
CDR3aa: CASFESGEQFF

j_gene: TRBJ2-1
v_gene: TRBV30
d_gene: TRBD2
CDR3aa: CAWERGPGNEQFF

j_gene: TRBJ2-3
v_gene: TRBV29-1
d_gene: -
CDR3aa: CSVVGRALDTQYF

j_gene: TRBJ2-5
v_gene: TRBV15
d_gene: -
CDR3aa: CATSRDRQETQYF

j_gene: TRBJ2-1
v_gene: TRBV5-1
d_gene: TRBD2
CDR3aa: CASSPRTSGDNEQFF

j_gene: TRBJ2-7
v_gene: TRBV5-1
d_gene: -
CDR3aa: CASGLSRASYEQYF

j_gene: TRBJ2-1
v_gene: TRBV9
d_gene: TRBD2
CDR3aa: CASSVTSGSGNEQFF

j_gene: TRBJ2-2
v_gene: TRBV10-3
d_gene: TRBD2
CDR3aa: CASNSGTDTGELFF

j_gene: TRBJ1-2
v_gene: TRBV6-1
d_gene: -
CDR3aa: CASSESQNNYGYTF

j_gene: TRBJ2-5
v_gene: TRBV9
d_gene: -
CDR3aa: CASSPHLGTQYF

j_gene: TRBJ2-2
v_gene: TRBV25-1
d_gene: -
CDR3aa: CASTPPKGRTGELFF

j_gene: TRBJ2-7
v_gene: TRBV2
d_gene: -
CDR3aa: CASGSADRFYEQYF

j_gene: TRBJ2-2
v_gene: TRBV19
d_gene: TRBD2
CDR3aa: CASSIPTSGSSTGELFF

j_gene: TRBJ2-4
v_gene: TRBV6-4
d_gene: -
CDR3aa: CASSDSLDLAKNIQYF

j_gene: TRBJ2-2
v_gene: TRBV7-2
d_gene: -
CDR3aa: CASSFIDGELFF

j_gene: TRBJ1-2
v_gene: TRBV19
d_gene: -
CDR3aa: CASTTPGRGYTF

j_gene: TRBJ1-2
v_gene: TRBV14
d_gene: -
CDR3aa: CASSRSETIYGYTF

j_gene: TRBJ1-1
v_gene: TRBV6-5
d_gene: -
CDR3aa: CASSYSTNAEAFF

j_gene: TRBJ2-5
v_gene: TRBV25-1
d_gene: -
CDR3aa: CASSEYAGKETQYF

j_gene: TRBJ1-1
v_gene: TRBV6-5
d_gene: -
CDR3aa: CASSYYRDTEAFF

j_gene: TRBJ2-7
v_gene: TRBV4-2
d_gene: TRBD2
CDR3aa: CASSQLIAGVVSYEQYF

j_gene: TRBJ2-7
v_gene: TRBV5-1
d_gene: -
CDR3aa: CASKEGPLWSEQYF

j_gene: TRBJ1-5
v_gene: TRBV19
d_gene: TRBD1
CDR3aa: CASKGDRDNQPQHF

j_gene: TRBJ2-7
v_gene: TRBV27
d_gene: -
CDR3aa: CALNGLTSYEQYF

j_gene: TRBJ2-7
v_gene: TRBV11-2
d_gene: TRBD2
CDR3aa: CASKGLAVYEQYF

j_gene: TRBJ1-1
v_gene: TRBV4-1
d_gene: -
CDR3aa: CASSQAVNTDTEAFF

j_gene: TRBJ2-1
v_gene: TRBV23-1
d_gene: -
CDR3aa: CASSHPWEEQFF

j_gene: TRBJ2-1
v_gene: TRBV7-2
d_gene: -
CDR3aa: CASSALGWGGEQFF

j_gene: TRBJ2-7
v_gene: TRBV30
d_gene: -
CDR3aa: CAWIPQGFFSYEQYF

j_gene: TRBJ2-1
v_gene: TRBV11-2
d_gene: -
CDR3aa: CASSGQTGWGDNEQFF

j_gene: TRBJ2-1
v_gene: TRBV30
d_gene: TRBD2
CDR3aa: CAWSVTGGVDEQFF

j_gene: TRBJ2-7
v_gene: TRBV2
d_gene: -
CDR3aa: CASHWTDLSDEQYF

j_gene: TRBJ2-3
v_gene: TRBV30
d_gene: -
CDR3aa: CAWSVGQFTDTQYF